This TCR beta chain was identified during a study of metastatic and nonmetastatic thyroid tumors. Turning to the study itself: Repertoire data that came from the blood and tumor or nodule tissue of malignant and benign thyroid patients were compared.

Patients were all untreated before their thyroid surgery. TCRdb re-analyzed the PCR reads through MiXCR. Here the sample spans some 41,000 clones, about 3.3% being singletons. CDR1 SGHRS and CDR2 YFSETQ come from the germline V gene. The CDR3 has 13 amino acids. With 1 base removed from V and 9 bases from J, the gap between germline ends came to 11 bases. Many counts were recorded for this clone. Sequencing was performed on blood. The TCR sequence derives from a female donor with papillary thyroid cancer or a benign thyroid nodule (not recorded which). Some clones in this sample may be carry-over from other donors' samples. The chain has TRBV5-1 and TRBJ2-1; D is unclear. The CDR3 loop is CASSLISLGEQFF. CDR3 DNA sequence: TGCGCCAGCAGCTTGATTAGTCTAGGTGAGCAGTTCTTC.